This T cell receptor beta chain was retrieved from a study of blood T cell repertoires in COVID-19. The wider study: The origin of the acute and convalescent COVID-19 samples was the United States, Italy and Spain.

Per the germline V gene, CDR1 is LNHDA and CDR2 is SQIVND (reference sequence). J was trimmed by 5 bases and V by 6 bases; bases with no gene match: 8. This CDR3 contains 15 residues. Using immunoSEQ multiplex PCR, the repertoire was profiled, and TCRdb retains in-frame clones only, with some absent. Of about 170,000 clones in the sample, around nine tenths were seen once. The sequenced sample was peripheral blood. The sequence came from an elderly woman with COVID-19, enrolled during active disease. V usage is TRBV19 and J usage is TRBJ2-2, with 8 bases that match TRBD2. CDR3 region: CASSLLSGATGELFF. In DNA, the CDR3 is TGTGCCAGTAGCCTACTTAGCGGGGCGACCGGGGAGCTGTTTTTT.